Listed below are T cell receptor beta chains from one sample, sequenced in a study of blood T cell repertoires in COVID-19. This table comes from immunoSEQ multiplex PCR, and its TCRdb copy is limited to in-frame clones, with some not included. The table includes over 200,000 clones, roughly 87% detected once. Input material: peripheral blood. The source of these receptors is a man in his forties or fifties with active or convalescent COVID-19. Both conserved end residues are part of each CDR3. Fields, in order: J gene, V gene, D gene, clone size, CDR3 DNA, CDR3 protein. The D gene is left open where the match is weak. The listing skips clone size in some rows; elsewhere it reads once, few, many or a size class.

TRBJ1-2	TRBV3-1/TRBV3-2	-	few	TGTGCCAGCAGCCGCCTCCAGGGCTCCCGGGGGTATGGCTACACCTTC	CASSRLQGSRGYGYTF
TRBJ1-2	TRBV4-1	-	-	TGCGCCAGCAGCCAACCCCTTCGAGGGGGGGCGGGTGGCTACACCTTC	CASSQPLRGGAGGYTF
TRBJ2-3	TRBV29-1	TRBD2	-	TGCAGCGGGACTAGTTCAGTCACAGATACGCAGTATTTT	CSGTSSVTDTQYF
TRBJ2-6	TRBV5-1	TRBD2	-	TGCGCCAGCAGCTCTGGACTAGCGGGCAGGAGGGCTTCTGGGGCCAACGTCCTGACTTTC	CASSSGLAGRRASGANVLTF
TRBJ2-3	TRBV11-2	TRBD2	few	TGTGCCAGCAGCTTATGGACTAGCAGTAGCACAGATACGCAGTATTTT	CASSLWTSSSTDTQYF
TRBJ1-2	TRBV13	TRBD1	-	TGTGCCAGCAGCTTAGGCCTAGGGACAGGGGGGAACTTC	CASSLGLGTGGNF
TRBJ2-1	TRBV2	TRBD2	-	TGTGCCAGCAGTGTTTTAGCGGGGGGGCCCAGGGAAGGTGAGCAGTTCTTC	CASSVLAGGPREGEQFF
TRBJ1-2	TRBV5-6	-	-	TGTGCCAGCAGCTTGTGGTTTACCGCTACCTATGGCTACACCTTC	CASSLWFTATYGYTF
TRBJ1-2	TRBV5-1	TRBD1	-	TGCGCCAGCAGCACCGGACAGGGGTCGGATGGCTACACCTTC	CASSTGQGSDGYTF
TRBJ1-1	TRBV7-9	-	-	TGTGCCAGCACCACCCCGGGTCAGGGGTTGGACACTGAAGCTTTCTTT	CASTTPGQGLDTEAFF
TRBJ1-1	TRBV28	-	few	TGTGCCAGCAGTTCCCCCCCAGACAGGTACACTGAAGCTTTCTTT	CASSSPPDRYTEAFF
TRBJ2-2	TRBV28	TRBD1	-	TGTGCCAGCAGTCCACGTGGAGGGACAGGGTCCACCGGGGAGCTGTTTTTT	CASSPRGGTGSTGELFF
TRBJ1-1	TRBV5-1	-	-	TGCGCCAGCAGCTTATCTAACACTGAAGCTTTCTTT	CASSLSNTEAFF
TRBJ1-2	TRBV19	TRBD1	-	TGTGCCAGTAGCCAAGGACAGGGGAATGGCTACACCTTC	CASSQGQGNGYTF
TRBJ1-6	TRBV11-3	TRBD1	-	TGTGCCAGCAGCTTAGTTCGATGGGACAGGGGTTATTCACCCCTCCACTTT	CASSLVRWDRGYSPLHF
TRBJ1-5	TRBV10-2	-	-	TGCGCCAGCAGCGACAGGACCGTCAATCAGCCCCAGCATTTT	CASSDRTVNQPQHF
TRBJ2-1	TRBV18	TRBD2	-	TGTGCCAGCTCAGCCCCTAGCGGGAGAGACAATGAGCAGTTCTTC	CASSAPSGRDNEQFF
TRBJ2-5	TRBV2	-	-	TGTGCCAGCAGTCGGGGTCCCCAAGAGACCCAGTACTTC	CASSRGPQETQYF
TRBJ1-5	TRBV7-2	-	-	TGTGCCAGCAGCCCGGGGACGGGGGGTGGTCAGCCCCAGCATTTT	CASSPGTGGGQPQHF
TRBJ1-1	TRBV19	TRBD1	-	TGTGCCAGTAGTATCGGGACAGGGGGCAGTGAAGCTTTCTTT	CASSIGTGGSEAFF
TRBJ1-3	TRBV18	-	-	TGTGCCAGCTCACCACCGGGACAAAACTCTGGAAACACCATATATTTT	CASSPPGQNSGNTIYF
TRBJ1-4	TRBV19	TRBD1	-	TGTGCCACCCAACTAGGACAGGCTGCAACTAATGAAAAACTGTTTTTT	CATQLGQAATNEKLFF
TRBJ1-1	TRBV7-9	-	-	TGTGCCAGCAGCTTTGGGGCTGACGCTTTCTTT	CASSFGADAFF
TRBJ2-1	TRBV7-9	-	-	TGTGCCAGCAGCTTCGAGAGGGCCTCACCCCAGAACCAAGAGTTCTTC	CASSFERASPQNQEFF
TRBJ1-4	TRBV7-6	TRBD1	-	TGTGCCAGCAGCTTAGAGCCAGGGGGTACTAATGAAAAACTGTTTTTT	CASSLEPGGTNEKLFF
TRBJ1-2	TRBV7-9	-	-	TGTGCCAGCAGCCACCCACAGGAAGATGGCTACACCTTC	CASSHPQEDGYTF
TRBJ1-2	TRBV6-5	TRBD1	-	TGTGCCAGCAGTTACCAGGGGGCTTCTGGCTACACCTTC	CASSYQGASGYTF
TRBJ2-6	TRBV5-1	TRBD2	-	TGCGCCAGCAGCTTTTCAACCCTCGGGGGGAGTGGGGCCAACGTCCTGACTTTC	CASSFSTLGGSGANVLTF
TRBJ1-1	TRBV6-4	-	many	TGTGCCAGCAGTGCAGGGGCGCGTACTGAAGCTTTCTTT	CASSAGARTEAFF
TRBJ1-2	TRBV6-5	-	once	TGTGCCAGCAGTTGGCGAGACAGGCAGAACTATGGCTACACCTTC	CASSWRDRQNYGYTF
TRBJ2-1	TRBV5-4	TRBD1	once	TGTGCCAGCAGCACGGACAGGGGACGCGGTGAGCAGTTCTTC	CASSTDRGRGEQFF
TRBJ1-1	TRBV18	-	-	TGTGCCAGCTCACCCGCCCTGGTTGCAGGTCAAGAGATGAACACTGAAGCTTTCTTT	CASSPALVAGQEMNTEAFF
TRBJ2-1	TRBV19	-	-	TGTGCCAGTAGTATAGCTAGGGGGAGAAATGAGCAGTTCTTC	CASSIARGRNEQFF
TRBJ1-3	TRBV2	-	many	TGTGCCAGCAGTGACCGGACAGTTGGTGGAAACACCATATATTTT	CASSDRTVGGNTIYF
TRBJ2-2	TRBV24-1	TRBD1	-	TGTGCCACCAGTGATGCCGGGACAGGGATTCGTATCGGGGAGCTGTTTTTT	CATSDAGTGIRIGELFF
TRBJ2-5	TRBV9	-	-	TGTGCCAGCAGCGTAACTATGGGTCCTCAAGAGACCCAGTACTTC	CASSVTMGPQETQYF
TRBJ1-5	TRBV3-1/TRBV3-2	TRBD1	few	TGTGCCAGCAGCCCGTCGGACAGGGATCAGCCCCAGCATTTT	CASSPSDRDQPQHF
TRBJ2-7	TRBV2	TRBD2	-	TGTGCCAGCGCCGGAGGCGGGAGTTCCAACGAGCAGTACTTC	CASAGGGSSNEQYF
TRBJ2-7	TRBV5-8	-	-	TGTGCCAGCAGCTTGGAGGGGGCTAGCGTACTGCGCTCCTACGAGCAGTACTTC	CASSLEGASVLRSYEQYF
TRBJ1-5	TRBV19	TRBD1	-	TGTGCCAGTAGTCCCGTACAGGGGGGCAATCAGCCCCAGCATTTT	CASSPVQGGNQPQHF
TRBJ2-7	TRBV28	-	-	TGTGCCAGCAGTTCCCCGGGTGGGAGCTACGAGCAGTACTTC	CASSSPGGSYEQYF
TRBJ2-7	TRBV27	TRBD2	-	TGTGCCAGCAGTTCTCTAGCGGGAGTCCTCTACGAGCAGTACTTC	CASSSLAGVLYEQYF
TRBJ1-6	TRBV12-3/TRBV12-4	TRBD1	-	TGTGCCGCCCCGGACAGGGGAACACCCCTCCACTTT	CAAPDRGTPLHF
TRBJ1-1	TRBV5-1	TRBD1	-	TGCGCCAGCAGCTTTGGGACAGGGAACACTGAAGCTTTCTTT	CASSFGTGNTEAFF
TRBJ1-6	TRBV5-1	-	-	TGCGCCAGCAGCGTACGATTCTTGTCACGGGCCCCGACTACTTCACCCCTCCACTTT	CASSVRFLSRAPTTSPLHF
TRBJ2-7	TRBV4-2	-	-	TGTGCCAGCAGCCAAGAGGGAGTCAGTTCCTACGAGCAGTACTTC	CASSQEGVSSYEQYF